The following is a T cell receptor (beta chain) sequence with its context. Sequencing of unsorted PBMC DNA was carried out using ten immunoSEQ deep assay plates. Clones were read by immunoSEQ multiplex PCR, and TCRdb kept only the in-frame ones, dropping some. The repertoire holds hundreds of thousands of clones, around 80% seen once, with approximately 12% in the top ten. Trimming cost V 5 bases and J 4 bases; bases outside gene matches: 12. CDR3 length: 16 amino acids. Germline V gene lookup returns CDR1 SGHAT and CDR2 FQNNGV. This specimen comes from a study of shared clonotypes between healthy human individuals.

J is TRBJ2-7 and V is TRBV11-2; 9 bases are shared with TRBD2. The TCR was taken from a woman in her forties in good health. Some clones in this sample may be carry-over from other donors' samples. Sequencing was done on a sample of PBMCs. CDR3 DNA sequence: TGTGCCAGCAGCCGCCTAGTTAGCGGGAGTTCGTACGAGCAGTACTTC. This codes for CASSRLVSGSSYEQYF.